This T cell receptor beta chain comes out of a study of memory CD4+ T cells and cytomegalovirus serostatus. Produced via immunoSEQ multiplex PCR; TCRdb's table is partial and in-frame only. The table records about 27,000 clones, about 81% of them present only once. Germline loops: CDR1 SGHRS, CDR2 YFSETQ. This CDR3 region has 15 residues. V gave up 0 bases and J gave up 7 bases, with 17 bases separating them. The sort gate was single viable CD3+CD4+CD8-CD45RO+ cells for memory CD4+ T cells. The chain combines TRBV5-1 with TRBJ2-7; tentative D call: TRBD1 (6 bases). This clonotype was sampled from an adult in good health and CMV-seronegative. What was sequenced was memory CD4+ T cells from blood. The CDR3 nucleotides are TGCGCCAGCAGCTTGGAGGCAGGGGAAACCGGGGAGCAGTACTTC. Translation: CASSLEAGETGEQYF.